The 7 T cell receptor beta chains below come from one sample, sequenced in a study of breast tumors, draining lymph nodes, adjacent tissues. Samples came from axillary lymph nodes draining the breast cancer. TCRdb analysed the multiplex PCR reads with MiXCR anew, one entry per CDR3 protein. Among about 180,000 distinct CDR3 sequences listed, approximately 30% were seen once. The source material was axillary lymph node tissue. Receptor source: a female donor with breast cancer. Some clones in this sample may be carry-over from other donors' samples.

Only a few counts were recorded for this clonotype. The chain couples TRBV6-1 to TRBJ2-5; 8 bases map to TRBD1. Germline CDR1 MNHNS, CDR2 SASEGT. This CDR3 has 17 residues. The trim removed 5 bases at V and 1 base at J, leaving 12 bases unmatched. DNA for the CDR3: TGTGCCAGCAGTTTAGTATTAGGGACAGGCACCCAAGAGACCCAGTACTTC. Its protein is CASSLVLGTGTQETQYF.

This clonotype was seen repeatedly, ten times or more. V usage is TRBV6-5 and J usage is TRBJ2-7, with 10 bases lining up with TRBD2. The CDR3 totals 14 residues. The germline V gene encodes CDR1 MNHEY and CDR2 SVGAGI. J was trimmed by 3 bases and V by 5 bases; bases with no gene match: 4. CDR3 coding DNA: TGTGCCAGCAGTCGGACTAGCGGCGTCTACGAGCAGTACTTC. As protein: CASSRTSGVYEQYF.

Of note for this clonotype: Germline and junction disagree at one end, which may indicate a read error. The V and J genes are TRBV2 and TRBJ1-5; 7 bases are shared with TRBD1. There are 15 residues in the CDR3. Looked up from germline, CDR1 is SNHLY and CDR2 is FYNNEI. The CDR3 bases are TGTGCCAGCATAAGACAGGGATATCGCAATGAGCCCCAGCATTTT. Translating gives CASIRQGYRNEPQHF. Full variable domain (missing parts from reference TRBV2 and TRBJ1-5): EPEVTQTPSHQVTQMGQEVILRCVPISNHLYFYWYRQILGQKVEFLVSFYNNEISEKSEIFDDQFSVERPDGSNFTLKIRSTKLEDSAMYFCASIRQGYRNEPQHFGDGTRLSIL.

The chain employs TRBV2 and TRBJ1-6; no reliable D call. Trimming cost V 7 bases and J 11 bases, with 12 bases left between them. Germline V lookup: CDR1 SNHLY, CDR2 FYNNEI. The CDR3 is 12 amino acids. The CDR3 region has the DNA TGTGCCAGCACAGGCTTTTTGACACCCCTCCACTTT. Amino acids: CASTGFLTPLHF. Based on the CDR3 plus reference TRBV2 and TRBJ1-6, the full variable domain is EPEVTQTPSHQVTQMGQEVILRCVPISNHLYFYWYRQILGQKVEFLVSFYNNEISEKSEIFDDQFSVERPDGSNFTLKIRSTKLEDSAMYFCASTGFLTPLHFGNGTRLTVT.

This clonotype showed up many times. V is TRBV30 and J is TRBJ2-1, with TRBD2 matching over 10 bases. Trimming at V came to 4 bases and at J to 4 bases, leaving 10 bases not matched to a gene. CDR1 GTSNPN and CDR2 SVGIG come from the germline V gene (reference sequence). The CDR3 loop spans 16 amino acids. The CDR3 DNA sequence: TGTGCCTGGAAGAGAGAAGGACTAGCGGAGTACAATGAGCAGTTCTTC. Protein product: CAWKREGLAEYNEQFF. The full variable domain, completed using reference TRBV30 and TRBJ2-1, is SQTIHQWPATLVQPVGSPLSLECTVEGTSNPNLYWYRQAAGRGLQLLFYSVGIGQISSEVPQNLSASRPQDRQFILSSKKLLLSDSGFYLCAWKREGLAEYNEQFFGPGTRLTVL.

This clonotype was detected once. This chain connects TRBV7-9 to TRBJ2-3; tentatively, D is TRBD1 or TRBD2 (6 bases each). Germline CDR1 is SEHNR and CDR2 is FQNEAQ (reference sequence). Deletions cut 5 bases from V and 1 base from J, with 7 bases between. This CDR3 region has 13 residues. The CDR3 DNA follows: TGTGCCAGCAGCGGGGGGCGCACAGATACGCAGTATTTT. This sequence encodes CASSGGRTDTQYF.

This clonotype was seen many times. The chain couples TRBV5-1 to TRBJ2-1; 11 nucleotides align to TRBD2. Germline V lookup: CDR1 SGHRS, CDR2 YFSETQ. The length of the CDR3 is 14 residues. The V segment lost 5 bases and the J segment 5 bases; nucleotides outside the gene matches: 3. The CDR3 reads CASRLAGVDNEQFF. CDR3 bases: TGCGCCAGCAGACTAGCGGGAGTCGACAATGAGCAGTTCTTC.